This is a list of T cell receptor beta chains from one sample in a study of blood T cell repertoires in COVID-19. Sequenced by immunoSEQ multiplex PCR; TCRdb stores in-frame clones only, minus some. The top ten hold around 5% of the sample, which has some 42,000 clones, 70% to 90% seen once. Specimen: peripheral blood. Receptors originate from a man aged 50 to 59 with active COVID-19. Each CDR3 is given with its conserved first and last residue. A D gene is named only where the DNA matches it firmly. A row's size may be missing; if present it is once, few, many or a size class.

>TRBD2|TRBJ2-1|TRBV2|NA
CASRGTSGGSSYNEQFF
TGTGCCAGCAGGGGGACTAGCGGGGGCAGCTCCTACAATGAGCAGTTCTTC
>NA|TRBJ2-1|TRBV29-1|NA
CSVGRGIHEQFF
TGCAGCGTCGGTCGGGGTATCCATGAGCAGTTCTTC
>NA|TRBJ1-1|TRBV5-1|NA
CASSLTVMNTEAFF
TGCGCCAGCAGCTTGACAGTCATGAACACTGAAGCTTTCTTT
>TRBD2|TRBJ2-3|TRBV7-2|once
CASRKRGTSGSDTQYF
TGTGCCAGCAGAAAGAGGGGGACTAGCGGGTCGGATACGCAGTATTTT
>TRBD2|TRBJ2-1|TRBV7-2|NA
CASSAEIASGSHEQFF
TGTGCCAGCAGCGCGGAAATTGCCAGCGGGAGCCATGAGCAGTTCTTC
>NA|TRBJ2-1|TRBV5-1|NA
CASSAGGTSSYNEQFF
TGCGCCAGCAGCGCGGGCGGGACGAGCTCCTACAATGAGCAGTTCTTC
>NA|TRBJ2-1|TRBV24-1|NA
CATSDPARGGDEQFF
TGTGCCACCAGTGATCCGGCTAGGGGGGGTGATGAGCAGTTCTTC
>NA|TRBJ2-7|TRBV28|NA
CASSYIAAHEQYF
TGTGCCAGCAGTTATATAGCTGCCCACGAGCAGTACTTC
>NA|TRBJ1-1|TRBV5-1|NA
CASSLVPENTEAFF
TGCGCCAGCAGCTTGGTTCCAGAGAACACTGAAGCTTTCTTT
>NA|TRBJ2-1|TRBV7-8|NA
CASSLADRQNEQFF
TGTGCCAGCAGCTTAGCGGACAGACAGAATGAGCAGTTCTTC
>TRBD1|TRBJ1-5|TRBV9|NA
CASSRQGNQPQHF
TGTGCCAGCAGCAGACAGGGGAATCAGCCCCAGCATTTT
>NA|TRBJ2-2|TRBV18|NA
CASSPVSVTGELFF
TGTGCCAGCTCACCAGTGAGCGTCACCGGGGAGCTGTTTTTT
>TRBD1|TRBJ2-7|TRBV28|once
CAGGRTGTSYEQYF
TGTGCCGGGGGAAGGACAGGGACTTCCTACGAGCAGTACTTC
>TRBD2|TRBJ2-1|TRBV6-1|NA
CASSEGLAVYNEQFF
TGTGCCAGCAGTGAAGGACTAGCGGTCTACAATGAGCAGTTCTTC
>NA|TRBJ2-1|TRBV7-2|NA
CASSFRVTGEQFF
TGTGCCAGCAGCTTCAGGGTAACGGGTGAGCAGTTCTTC
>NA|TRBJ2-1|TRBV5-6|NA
CASSLALVGRRINEQFF
TGTGCCAGCAGCTTGGCCCTGGTTGGCAGGAGGATCAATGAGCAGTTCTTC
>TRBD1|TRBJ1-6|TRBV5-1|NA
CASSMGQVNSPLHF
TGCGCCAGCAGCATGGGACAGGTTAATTCACCCCTCCACTTT
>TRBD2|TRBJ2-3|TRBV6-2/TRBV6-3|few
CASSFPKLAGGPEDTQYF
TGTGCCAGCAGTTTTCCCAAACTAGCGGGGGGGCCTGAAGATACGCAGTATTTT
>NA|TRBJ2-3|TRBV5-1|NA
CASSLGLGVRTDTQYF
TGCGCCAGCAGCCTTGGCCTCGGGGTCCGCACAGATACGCAGTATTTT
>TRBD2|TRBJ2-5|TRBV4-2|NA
CASSQGGDSGGQETQYF
TGTGCCAGCAGCCAAGGTGGGGACAGCGGGGGGCAAGAGACCCAGTACTTC
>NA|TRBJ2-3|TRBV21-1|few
CASSKVTSVTDTQYF
TGTGCCAGCAGCAAAGTTACCTCAGTCACAGATACGCAGTATTTT
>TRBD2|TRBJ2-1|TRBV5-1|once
CASSPTSGRANEQFF
TGCGCCAGCAGCCCAACTAGCGGGAGGGCCAATGAGCAGTTCTTC
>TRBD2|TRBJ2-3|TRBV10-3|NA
CAISVSGGLTDTQYF
TGTGCCATCAGTGTTAGCGGGGGGCTCACAGATACGCAGTATTTT
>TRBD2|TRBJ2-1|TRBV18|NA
CASSPISSGAYNEQFF
TGTGCCAGCTCACCAATCTCTAGCGGAGCCTACAATGAGCAGTTCTTC
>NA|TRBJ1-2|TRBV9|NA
CASSANSYGYTF
TGTGCCAGCAGCGCCAACAGCTATGGCTACACCTTC
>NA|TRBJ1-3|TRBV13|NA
CASSLGGSGNTIYF
TGTGCCAGCAGCCTCGGGGGCTCTGGAAACACCATATATTTT
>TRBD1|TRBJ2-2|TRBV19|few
CASRNRGRGGELFF
TGTGCCAGTAGGAACAGGGGGCGCGGCGGGGAGCTGTTTTTT
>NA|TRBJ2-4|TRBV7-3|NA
CASSLGHGGIQYF
TGTGCCAGCAGCTTGGGTCATGGAGGCATTCAGTACTTC
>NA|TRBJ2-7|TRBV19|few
CATRGAVRYEQYF
TGTGCCACCCGGGGGGCAGTTCGTTACGAGCAGTACTTC
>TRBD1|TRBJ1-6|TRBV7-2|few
CASRQGGYSPLHF
TGTGCCAGTCGACAGGGAGGATATTCACCCCTCCACTTT
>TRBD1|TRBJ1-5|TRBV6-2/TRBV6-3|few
CASSAGQVSNQPQHF
TGTGCCAGCAGCGCGGGACAGGTGTCCAATCAGCCCCAGCATTTT
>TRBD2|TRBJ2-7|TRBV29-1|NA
CSVVSSGTSGYYEQYF
TGCAGCGTTGTCTCCTCCGGGACTAGCGGGTACTACGAGCAGTACTTC
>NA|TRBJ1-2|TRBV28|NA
CASRPDSNYGYTF
TGTGCCAGCAGACCCGACAGTAACTATGGCTACACCTTC
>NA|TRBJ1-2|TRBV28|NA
CAISRGSYGYTF
TGTGCCATTTCCAGGGGATCCTATGGCTACACCTTC
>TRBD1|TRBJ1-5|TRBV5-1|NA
CASREGTGSDQPQHF
TGCGCCAGCAGAGAAGGGACAGGGTCGGATCAGCCCCAGCATTTT
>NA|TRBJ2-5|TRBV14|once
CASSRPRGWETQYF
TGTGCCAGCAGCCGCCCCCGGGGGTGGGAGACCCAGTACTTC